This T cell receptor beta chain originates from a study of T cell responses to AZD1222 COVID-19 vaccine. Notes on the study in general: Spike was spanned by vaccine-associated CD4 TCRs, which were dominant at 160-218 and 743-854.

Comment on this clone: Its antigen is currently unknown.

Repertoires were generated with immunoSEQ multiplex PCR, while TCRdb's copy carries only in-frame clones and drops some. Of approximately 42,000 clones listed, 70% to 90% are singletons. Trimming took 0 bases from V and 2 from J; bases not matched to a gene: 0. This CDR3 is 14 amino acids long. Germline V gene lookup returns CDR1 LNHDA and CDR2 SQIVND (reference sequence). The TCR sequence derives from an adult who received the AZD1222 COVID-19 vaccine. The source was peripheral blood, collected 28 days after the second AZD1222 dose. The chain is built from TRBV19 and TRBJ1-1; 7 nucleotides match TRBD1. This CDR3 is CASSIEGGNTEAFF. The CDR3 bases are TGTGCCAGTAGTATAGAAGGGGGCAACACTGAAGCTTTCTTT.